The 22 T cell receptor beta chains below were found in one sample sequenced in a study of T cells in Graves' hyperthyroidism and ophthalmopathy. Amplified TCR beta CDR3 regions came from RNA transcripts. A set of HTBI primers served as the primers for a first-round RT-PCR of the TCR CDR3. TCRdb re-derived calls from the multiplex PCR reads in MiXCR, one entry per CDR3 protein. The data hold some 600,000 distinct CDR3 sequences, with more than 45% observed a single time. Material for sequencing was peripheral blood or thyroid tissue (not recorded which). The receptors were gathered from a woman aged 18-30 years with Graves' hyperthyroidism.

The CDR3 region has the DNA TGCAGCTCGGACGGGAGAGATCAGCCCCAGCATTTT. It translates to CSSDGRDQPQHF. The V gene is TRBV29-1, the J gene TRBJ1-5; D gene ambiguous. V lost 8 bases to trimming and J lost 5 bases, with 13 bases between them. Germline V gene lookup returns CDR1 SQVTM and CDR2 ANQGSEA. The CDR3 runs 12 residues.

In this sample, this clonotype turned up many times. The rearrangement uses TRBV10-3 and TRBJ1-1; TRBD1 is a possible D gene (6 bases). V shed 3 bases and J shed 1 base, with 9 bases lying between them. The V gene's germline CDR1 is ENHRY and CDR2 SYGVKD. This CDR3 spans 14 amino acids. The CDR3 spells CAISEQGTNTEAFF. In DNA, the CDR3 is TGTGCCATCAGTGAACAGGGTACGAACACTGAAGCTTTCTTT.

The CDR3 region has the DNA TGTGCCAGCAGCCCGGGGATCGGGACGCCACTCCGGTCCCAGCATTTT. Encoded protein: CASSPGIGTPLRSQHF. The V gene is TRBV7-9, the J gene TRBJ1-5; perhaps TRBD1 as D (5 bases). CDR1 SEHNR and CDR2 FQNEAQ come from the germline V gene (reference sequence). Trimming stripped 5 bases from V and 11 bases from J, with 25 bases between. There are 16 residues in the CDR3.

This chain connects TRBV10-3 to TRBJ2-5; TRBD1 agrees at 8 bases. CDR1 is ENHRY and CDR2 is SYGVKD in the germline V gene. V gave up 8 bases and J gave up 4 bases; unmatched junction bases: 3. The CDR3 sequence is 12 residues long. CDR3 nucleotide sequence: TGTGCCATCGGGACAGGTGGAGAGACCCAGTACTTC. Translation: CAIGTGGETQYF.

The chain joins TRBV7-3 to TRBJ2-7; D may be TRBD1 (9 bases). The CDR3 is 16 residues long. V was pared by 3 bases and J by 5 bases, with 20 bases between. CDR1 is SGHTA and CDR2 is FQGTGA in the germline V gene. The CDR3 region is CASSFFSGDRADEQYF. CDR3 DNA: TGTGCCAGCAGCTTTTTTAGCGGGGACAGGGCGGACGAGCAGTACTTC.

The CDR3 is CSVGQTSNQPLHF. The CDR3 DNA sequence: TGCAGCGTAGGACAGACCAGCAATCAGCCCCTCCACTTT. The rearrangement joins TRBV29-1 to TRBJ1-6, with D tentatively TRBD1 (6 bases). The CDR3 is 13 amino acids. Germline-derived CDR1 and CDR2 are SQVTM and ANQGSEA. Trimming removed 6 bases at V and 13 bases at J, with 19 bases between.

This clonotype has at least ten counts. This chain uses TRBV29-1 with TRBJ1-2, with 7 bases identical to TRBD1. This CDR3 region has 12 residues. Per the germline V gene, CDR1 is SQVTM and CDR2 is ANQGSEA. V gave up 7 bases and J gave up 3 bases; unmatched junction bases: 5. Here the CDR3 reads CSAAGTDYGYTF. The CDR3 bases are TGCAGCGCAGCCGGGACAGACTATGGCTACACCTTC.

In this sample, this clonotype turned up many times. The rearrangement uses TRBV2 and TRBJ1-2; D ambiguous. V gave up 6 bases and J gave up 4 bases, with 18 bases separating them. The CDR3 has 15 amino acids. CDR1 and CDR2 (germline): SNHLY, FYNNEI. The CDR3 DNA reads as TGTGCCAGCAGAGGAGAGAGGCCTTGGGGCTATGGCTACACCTTC. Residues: CASRGERPWGYGYTF.

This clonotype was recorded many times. CDR3 region: CASSEGTEVATNEKLFF. The CDR3, as DNA: TGTGCCAGCAGTGAAGGGACAGAAGTTGCAACTAATGAAAAACTGTTTTTT. The chain combines TRBV25-1 with TRBJ1-4, with TRBD1 matching 7 bases. V lost 2 bases, J lost 0 bases, and 6 bases stayed unmatched. CDR3 length: 17 residues. The V gene's germline CDR1 is MGHDK and CDR2 SYGVNS.

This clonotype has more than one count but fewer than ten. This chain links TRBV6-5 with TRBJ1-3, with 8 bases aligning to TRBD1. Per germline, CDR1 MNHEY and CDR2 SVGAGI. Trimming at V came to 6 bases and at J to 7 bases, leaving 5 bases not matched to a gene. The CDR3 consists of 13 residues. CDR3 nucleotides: TGTGCCAGCAGGGACAGGGTAAAGAACACCATATATTTT. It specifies CASRDRVKNTIYF.

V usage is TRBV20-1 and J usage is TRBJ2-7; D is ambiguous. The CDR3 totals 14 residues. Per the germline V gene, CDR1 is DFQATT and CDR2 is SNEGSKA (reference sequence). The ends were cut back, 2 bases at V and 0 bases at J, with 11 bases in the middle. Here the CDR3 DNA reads TGCAGTGCTAGATACCCTAAGGGCTCCTACGAGCAGTACTTC. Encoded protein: CSARYPKGSYEQYF.

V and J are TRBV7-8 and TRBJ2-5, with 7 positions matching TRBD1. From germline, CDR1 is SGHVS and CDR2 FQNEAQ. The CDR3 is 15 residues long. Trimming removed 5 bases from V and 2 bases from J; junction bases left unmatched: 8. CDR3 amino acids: CASSPIGTAQETQYF. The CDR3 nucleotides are TGTGCCAGCAGCCCAATAGGGACAGCGCAAGAGACCCAGTACTTC.

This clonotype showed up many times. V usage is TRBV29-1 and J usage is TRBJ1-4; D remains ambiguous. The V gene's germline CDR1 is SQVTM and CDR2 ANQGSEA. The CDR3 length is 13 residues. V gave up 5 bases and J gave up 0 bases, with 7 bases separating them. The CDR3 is CSVSTTTNEKLFF. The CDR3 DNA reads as TGCAGCGTTAGTACCACAACTAATGAAAAACTGTTTTTT. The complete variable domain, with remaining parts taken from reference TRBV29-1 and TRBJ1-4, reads SAVISQKPSRDICQRGTSLTIQCQVDSQVTMMFWYRQQPGQSLTLIATANQGSEATYESGFVIDKFPISRPNLTFSTLTVSNMSPEDSSIYLCSVSTTTNEKLFFGSGTQLSVL.

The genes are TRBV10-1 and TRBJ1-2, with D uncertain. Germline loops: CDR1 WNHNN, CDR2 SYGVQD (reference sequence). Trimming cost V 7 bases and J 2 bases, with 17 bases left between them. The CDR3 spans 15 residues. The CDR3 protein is CASNLLEGGNYGYTF. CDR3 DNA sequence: TGCGCCAGCAACCTGCTCGAGGGCGGCAACTATGGCTACACCTTC.

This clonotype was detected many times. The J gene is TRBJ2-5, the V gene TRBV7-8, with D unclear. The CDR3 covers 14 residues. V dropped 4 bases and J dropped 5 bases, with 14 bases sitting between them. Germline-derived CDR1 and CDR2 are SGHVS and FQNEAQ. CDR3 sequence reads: CASSSPLLGETQYF. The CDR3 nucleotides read TGTGCCAGCAGCTCGCCACTCCTAGGGGAGACCCAGTACTTC.

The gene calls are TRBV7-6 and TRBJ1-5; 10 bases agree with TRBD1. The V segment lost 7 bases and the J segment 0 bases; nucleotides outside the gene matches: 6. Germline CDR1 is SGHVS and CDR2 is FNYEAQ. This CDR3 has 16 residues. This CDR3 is CASTSGTGASNQPQHF. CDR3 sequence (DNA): TGTGCCAGCACCTCCGGGACAGGGGCTAGCAATCAGCCCCAGCATTTT.

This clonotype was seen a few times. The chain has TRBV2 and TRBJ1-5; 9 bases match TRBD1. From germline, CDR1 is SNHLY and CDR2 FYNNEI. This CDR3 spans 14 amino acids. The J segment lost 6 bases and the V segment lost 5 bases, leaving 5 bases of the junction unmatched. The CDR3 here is CASSLQGAVQPQHF. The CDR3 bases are TGTGCCAGCAGTTTACAGGGGGCTGTTCAGCCCCAGCATTTT.

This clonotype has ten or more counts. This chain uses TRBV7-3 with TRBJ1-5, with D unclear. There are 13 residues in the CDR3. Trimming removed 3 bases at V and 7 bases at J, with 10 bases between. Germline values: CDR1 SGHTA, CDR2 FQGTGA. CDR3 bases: TGTGCCAGCAGCTTCGGCTTGGACCAGCCCCAGCATTTT. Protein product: CASSFGLDQPQHF.

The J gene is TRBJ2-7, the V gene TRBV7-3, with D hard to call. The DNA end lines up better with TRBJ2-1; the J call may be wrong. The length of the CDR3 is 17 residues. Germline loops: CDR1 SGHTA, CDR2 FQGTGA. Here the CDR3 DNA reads TGTGCCAGTAGTAGGTTCCCGCTCCGGGCCCCGGCGCATGAGCAGTTCTTC. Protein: CASSRFPLRAPAHEQFF.

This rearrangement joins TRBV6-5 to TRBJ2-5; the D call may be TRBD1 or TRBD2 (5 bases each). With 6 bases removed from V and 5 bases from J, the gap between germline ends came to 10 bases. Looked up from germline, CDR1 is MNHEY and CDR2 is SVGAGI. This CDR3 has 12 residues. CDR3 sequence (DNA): TGTGCCAGCAGACCCGGGACGGAGACCCAGTACTTC. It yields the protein CASRPGTETQYF.

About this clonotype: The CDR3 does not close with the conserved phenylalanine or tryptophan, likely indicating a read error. CDR3: CSAATGGVNQPQHV. The CDR3 region has the DNA TGCAGTGCTGCTACAGGGGGCGTCAATCAGCCCCAGCATGTT. The rearrangement links TRBV20-1 to TRBJ1-5, with TRBD1 matching 9 bases. Trimming removed 5 bases from V and 3 bases from J; junction bases left unmatched: 5. Germline CDR1 DFQATT, CDR2 SNEGSKA (reference sequence). The CDR3 sequence is 14 residues long.

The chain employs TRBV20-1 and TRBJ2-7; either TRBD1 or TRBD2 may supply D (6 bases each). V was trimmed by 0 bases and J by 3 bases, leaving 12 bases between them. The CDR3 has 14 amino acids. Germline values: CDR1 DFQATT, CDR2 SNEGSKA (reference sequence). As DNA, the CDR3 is TGCAGTGCTAGAGATCCCGGGGGCAACTACGAGCAGTACTTC. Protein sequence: CSARDPGGNYEQYF.